The clone carrying this TCR beta chain was observed at least ten times. The antigen is undetermined. The germline CDR1 and CDR2 sequences are SGHRS and YFSETQ. This CDR3 is built from 15 residues. V lost 3 bases and J lost 1, with 11 bases in between. 5'-RACE, quantitative and with molecular barcodes, yielded the TCR beta libraries. TCRdb re-called the 5' RACE reads with MiXCR, one entry per CDR3 protein. The profile shows 50,000 to 75,000 distinct CDR3 sequences, approximately 5.7% of them singletons. The entry originates in a study of CD8 T cells in ankylosing spondylitis. The study, taken as a whole, reports: For ankylosing spondylitis blood, a TCR beta motif of eight or nine highly homologous variants appeared characteristic.

This chain uses TRBV5-1 with TRBJ2-1; no firm D call. The material sequenced was synovial fluid, either unsorted or a sorted T cell fraction (not recorded which). The sequence came from a male donor with ankylosing spondylitis. The CDR3 sequence is CASSSGSSSYNEQFF. In DNA form, the CDR3 reads TGCGCCAGCAGCTCCGGATCCTCTTCCTACAATGAGCAGTTCTTC.